This T cell receptor beta chain was retrieved from a study of shared clonotypes between healthy human individuals. General study points: Compared with clonotypes that all four donors shared, non-shared clonotypes had lower generation probabilities. Sorted-subset sequencing, rarefaction showed, was incomplete despite large depth.

Libraries were prepared by immunoSEQ multiplex PCR; TCRdb keeps only in-frame clonotypes and omits some of them. The sample has about 2.5 million clones; 80% to 95% are singletons. To note about this clone: No antigen is known for it.

The V and J ends lost 5 bases and 6 bases, in that order; junction bases with no gene match: 14. This CDR3 is built from 16 residues. CDR1 is MNHEY, CDR2 SMNVEV, per germline (reference sequence). The specimen sequenced was naive CD4+ T cells from PBMCs. The subset denotes: CD45RA+ positively selected. This chain links TRBV27 with TRBJ2-7, with 9 bases that match TRBD1. The receptor was isolated from a man in his late teens or twenties in good health. Some clones in this sample may be carry-over from other donors' samples. In nucleotides, the CDR3 is TGTGCCAGCAGTGCGCGTGCGGGGACAGGGTCCGTCGAGCAGTACTTC. This sequence encodes CASSARAGTGSVEQYF.